Listed below are T cell receptor beta chains from one sample, sequenced in a study of T-cell memory formation after mild COVID-19. TCRdb fed the 5' RACE reads into MiXCR, producing one record per CDR3 protein. The sample has more than 150,000 distinct CDR3 sequences, roughly 10% seen once. The sample consisted of PBMCs or a T cell subset sorted from them (not recorded which). All receptors derive from a man younger than 30 who had mild COVID-19 (a few samples of this study predate the infection). Cell type and time point are not known. CDR3s include the opening cysteine and the closing phenylalanine or tryptophan. A D gene is named only where the DNA matches it firmly. Clone size is given for some rows only: seen once, a few or many times, or a class if the clone is expanded.

many | 13 | - | TRBJ2-3 | TRBV14 | CASSQDLGDTQYF | TGTGCCAGCAGCCAAGACTTGGGAGATACGCAGTATTTT
few | 11 | TRBD2 | TRBJ2-7 | TRBV29-1 | CSVEDGGEQYF | TGCAGCGTTGAGGACGGGGGGGAGCAGTACTTC
- | 16 | TRBD1 | TRBJ2-1 | TRBV12-3/TRBV12-4 | CASSLARTGAYNEQFF | TGTGCCAGCAGTTTAGCTCGGACAGGGGCCTACAATGAGCAGTTCTTC
many | 13 | TRBD1 | TRBJ2-7 | TRBV12-3/TRBV12-4 | CASRRTGGHEQYF | TGTGCCAGCAGACGGACAGGGGGCCACGAGCAGTACTTC
- | 15 | TRBD2 | TRBJ2-3 | TRBV5-1 | CASSQGLAGGNTQYF | TGCGCCAGCAGCCAGGGACTAGCGGGGGGGAATACGCAGTATTTT
- | 13 | - | TRBJ2-5 | TRBV4-2 | CASSPGNGETQYF | TGTGCCAGCAGCCCGGGCAACGGAGAGACCCAGTACTTC
- | 13 | TRBD1 | TRBJ1-2 | TRBV12-3/TRBV12-4 | CASSFQGGYGYTF | TGTGCCAGCAGTTTTCAGGGGGGGTATGGCTACACCTTC
few | 13 | - | TRBJ2-1 | TRBV27 | CASSGPYPNEQFF | TGTGCCAGCAGTGGACCGTACCCTAATGAGCAGTTCTTC
- | 13 | - | TRBJ1-2 | TRBV6-6 | CASSYGGRGHYTF | TGTGCCAGCAGTTACGGGGGCAGGGGACACTACACCTTC
few | 12 | - | TRBJ1-2 | TRBV20-1 | CSAPLSGAGYTF | TGCAGTGCGCCCCTCAGCGGGGCAGGCTACACCTTC
few | 15 | - | TRBJ2-5 | TRBV6-2/TRBV6-3 | CASSYKDWYQETQYF | TGTGCCAGCAGTTACAAGGACTGGTACCAAGAGACCCAGTACTTC
few | 14 | - | TRBJ2-2 | TRBV20-1 | CSASQAGYAGELFF | TGCAGTGCGTCTCAGGCAGGGTATGCCGGGGAGCTGTTTTTT
few | 15 | - | TRBJ1-1 | TRBV4-3 | CASSQDNSNGLEAFF | TGCGCCAGCAGCCAAGATAACAGCAACGGGCTGGAAGCTTTCTTT
- | 14 | - | TRBJ1-1 | TRBV6-5 | CASKEGFGNTEAFF | TGTGCCAGCAAAGAAGGTTTTGGGAACACTGAAGCTTTCTTT
few | 13 | - | TRBJ1-1 | TRBV7-9 | CASVVVADTEAFF | TGTGCCAGCGTCGTGGTGGCGGACACTGAAGCTTTCTTT
many | 14 | - | TRBJ2-3 | TRBV5-1 | CASGRSPAPDTQYF | TGCGCCAGCGGGCGGAGCCCTGCACCAGATACGCAGTATTTT
few | 15 | - | TRBJ1-4 | TRBV5-1 | CASSSSPAANEKLFF | TGCGCCAGCAGCTCGTCTCCTGCAGCTAATGAAAAACTGTTTTTT
few | 11 | - | TRBJ2-7 | TRBV10-2 | CASPDRYEQYF | TGCGCCAGCCCGGACCGATACGAGCAGTACTTC
- | 13 | - | TRBJ2-3 | TRBV6-6 | CASSLQPKDTQYF | TGTGCCAGCAGTCTTCAACCCAAAGATACGCAGTATTTT
few | 14 | TRBD1 | TRBJ1-2 | TRBV7-8 | CASSADRDSYGYTF | TGTGCCAGCAGCGCAGACAGGGACAGCTATGGCTACACCTTC
many | 14 | - | TRBJ1-1 | TRBV7-2 | CASSPQGRRTEAFF | TGTGCCAGCAGCCCACAGGGTAGGAGGACTGAAGCTTTCTTT
few | 14 | - | TRBJ1-5 | TRBV6-2/TRBV6-3 | CASTLRGGVQPQHF | TGTGCCAGCACCCTTCGGGGTGGTGTTCAGCCCCAGCATTTT
- | 13 | - | TRBJ2-5 | TRBV12-3/TRBV12-4 | CASSPRPEGTQYF | TGTGCCAGCAGTCCTAGACCGGAGGGGACCCAGTACTTC
- | 17 | TRBD1 | TRBJ1-5 | TRBV7-9 | CASSLGSLTGVDQPQHF | TGTGCCAGCAGCTTAGGGTCCCTGACAGGGGTGGATCAGCCCCAGCATTTT
few | 13 | - | TRBJ2-3 | TRBV12-3/TRBV12-4 | CASSIGREDTQYF | TGTGCCAGCAGTATCGGGCGTGAAGATACGCAGTATTTT
few | 15 | - | TRBJ1-2 | TRBV4-3 | CASSQVTGLNYGYTF | TGCGCCAGCAGCCAAGTGACAGGACTTAACTATGGCTACACCTTC
- | 17 | TRBD1 | TRBJ1-4 | TRBV12-3/TRBV12-4 | CASSPRGQGARNEKLFF | TGTGCCAGCAGCCCCCGCGGACAGGGGGCGCGTAATGAAAAACTGTTTTTT
- | 15 | TRBD2 | TRBJ2-5 | TRBV5-1 | CASSLGVAGGETQYF | TGCGCCAGCAGCTTGGGCGTTGCGGGAGGAGAGACCCAGTACTTC
few | 15 | TRBD1 | TRBJ1-1 | TRBV25-1 | CASSEWDRVGNEAFF | TGTGCCAGCAGTGAATGGGACAGGGTGGGGAATGAAGCTTTCTTT
- | 15 | - | TRBJ2-1 | TRBV7-8 | CASSWFAETYNEQFF | TGTGCCAGCAGCTGGTTCGCGGAGACCTACAATGAGCAGTTCTTC
few | 15 | TRBD2 | TRBJ2-7 | TRBV19 | CATRTSGSPGGEQYF | TGTGCCACCAGGACTAGCGGGTCCCCGGGAGGCGAGCAGTACTTC
- | 15 | TRBD1 | TRBJ2-7 | TRBV6-1 | CASRPLGQQSYEQYF | TGTGCCAGCAGACCACTGGGACAGCAATCCTACGAGCAGTACTTC
- | 15 | - | TRBJ2-2 | TRBV14 | CASSALFRGHRELFF | TGTGCCAGCAGCGCGCTGTTCAGGGGTCACCGGGAGCTGTTTTTT
- | 14 | - | TRBJ2-1 | TRBV21-1 | CASSKWSGVYEQFF | TGTGCCAGCAGCAAATGGTCAGGGGTGTATGAGCAGTTCTTC
- | 13 | - | TRBJ2-3 | TRBV28 | CASRHGHTDTQYF | TGTGCCAGCAGGCACGGGCATACAGATACGCAGTATTTT
few | 14 | - | TRBJ1-4 | TRBV11-2 | CASSLGTESGKLFF | TGTGCCAGCAGCTTGGGGACGGAGTCCGGAAAACTGTTTTTT
- | 15 | - | TRBJ1-1 | TRBV6-5 | CASSYSQSGNTEAFF | TGTGCCAGCAGTTACTCCCAGTCGGGGAACACTGAAGCTTTCTTT
few | 16 | - | TRBJ2-5 | TRBV3-1 | CASSPRRAGLAETQYF | TGTGCCAGCAGCCCCCGCAGGGCAGGGCTTGCGGAGACCCAGTACTTC
few | 16 | - | TRBJ2-3 | TRBV7-7 | CASSLNVGGATDTQYF | TGTGCCAGCAGCTTAAATGTGGGGGGGGCCACAGATACGCAGTATTTT
- | 12 | - | TRBJ2-7 | TRBV7-2 | CASSPPNYEQYF | TGTGCCAGCAGCCCACCGAACTACGAGCAGTACTTC
many | 12 | - | TRBJ2-5 | TRBV6-6 | CASSSAGETQYF | TGTGCCAGCAGTTCGGCGGGGGAGACCCAGTACTTC
- | 18 | - | TRBJ1-5 | TRBV5-6 | CASSSPPGGWHSNQPQHF | TGTGCCAGCAGCTCCCCCCCGGGGGGTTGGCATAGCAATCAGCCCCAGCATTTT
few | 14 | TRBD1 | TRBJ1-2 | TRBV5-1 | CASSLRQGAYGYTF | TGCGCCAGCAGCTTGAGACAGGGGGCGTATGGCTACACCTTC
few | 16 | TRBD2 | TRBJ2-1 | TRBV6-2/TRBV6-3 | CASSFRGGAYYNEQFF | TGTGCCAGCAGTTTCCGCGGGGGGGCCTACTACAATGAGCAGTTCTTC
- | 14 | - | TRBJ2-4 | TRBV9 | CASSQDGRGNIQYF | TGTGCCAGCAGCCAGGACGGCAGGGGAAACATTCAGTACTTC
few | 15 | TRBD1 | TRBJ2-5 | TRBV7-7 | CASSPRTGGQETQYF | TGTGCCAGCAGCCCCCGGACAGGAGGACAAGAGACCCAGTACTTC
few | 19 | TRBD2 | TRBJ2-3 | TRBV4-1 | CASSQILAGGPLSTDTQYF | TGCGCCAGCAGCCAGATCCTAGCGGGGGGGCCCCTTAGCACAGATACGCAGTATTTT
few | 13 | - | TRBJ1-1 | TRBV18 | CASSPTQQPPTPF | TGTGCCAGCTCACCCACCCAACAGCCACCAACTCCCTTT
many | 14 | - | TRBJ2-3 | TRBV7-8 | CASSLLPSTDTQYF | TGTGCCAGCAGCTTACTACCTAGCACAGATACGCAGTATTTT
- | 14 | - | TRBJ2-7 | TRBV6-6 | CASSNFRSFYEQYF | TGTGCCAGCAGTAACTTCAGGAGCTTCTACGAGCAGTACTTC
medium-sized | 14 | TRBD2 | TRBJ2-5 | TRBV2 | CASSPGTSGGAQYF | TGTGCCAGCAGCCCCGGGACTAGCGGGGGGGCCCAGTACTTC
- | 16 | - | TRBJ2-1 | TRBV11-3 | CASSLGSGRSYNEQFF | TGTGCCAGCAGCTTGGGTTCAGGGCGCTCCTACAATGAGCAGTTCTTC
- | 17 | TRBD1 | TRBJ1-1 | TRBV29-1 | CSVELLISGQGFPEAFF | TGCAGCGTTGAGTTATTAATCTCGGGACAGGGGTTCCCTGAAGCTTTCTTT
- | 14 | - | TRBJ2-1 | TRBV7-9 | CASSLVGQNNEQFF | TGTGCCAGCAGCTTAGTAGGCCAGAACAATGAGCAGTTCTTC
- | 14 | TRBD2 | TRBJ2-3 | TRBV6-1 | CASTPAGGTDTQYF | TGTGCCAGCACCCCAGCGGGGGGTACAGATACGCAGTATTTT
few | 15 | - | TRBJ2-3 | TRBV6-5 | CASSRTGFGSDTQYF | TGTGCCAGCAGTCGAACAGGGTTTGGGTCAGATACGCAGTATTTT
- | 16 | TRBD2 | TRBJ2-3 | TRBV11-2 | CASRRGAGGLTDTQYF | TGTGCCAGTCGGCGGGGAGCGGGGGGTCTCACAGATACGCAGTATTTT
- | 17 | TRBD2 | TRBJ2-3 | TRBV3-1 | CASSQESGDYLPDTQYF | TGTGCCAGCAGCCAAGAATCTGGGGACTACCTTCCGGATACGCAGTATTTT
- | 11 | - | TRBJ1-6 | TRBV20-1 | CSAGHPSPLHF | TGCAGTGCTGGCCACCCTTCACCCCTCCACTTT
- | 14 | - | TRBJ1-1 | TRBV4-2 | CASSLDPMNTEAFF | TGTGCCAGCAGCTTGGACCCCATGAACACTGAAGCTTTCTTT